These T cell receptor beta chains were read from a single sample in a study of T cells after yellow fever vaccination. TCRdb analysed the 5' RACE reads with MiXCR anew, one entry per CDR3 protein. This table has roughly 300,000 distinct CDR3 sequences, 8.1% appearing once. Sequences were derived from PBMCs, sampled about 49 days after the first yellow fever vaccination. These receptors were collected from a young man who received the YFV17D yellow fever vaccine. The CDR3 runs from the conserved cysteine through the conserved F or W. A D gene is named only where the DNA matches it firmly. A row's size may be missing; if present it is once, few, many or a size class.

size: few; V: TRBV7-2; J: TRBJ2-5; D: TRBD1; DNA: TGTGCCAGCAGCCCCCAAGACAGGGTAGCAGAGACCCAGTACTTC; CDR3: CASSPQDRVAETQYF
size: .; V: TRBV11-2; J: TRBJ2-1; D: .; DNA: TGTGCCAGCAGCCACCCGATCATACGTAGACGGTCCTACAATGAGCAGTTCTTC; CDR3: CASSHPIIRRRSYNEQFF
size: few; V: TRBV10-1; J: TRBJ1-1; D: .; DNA: TGCGCCAGCAAGGCGGCAGCGGCAGGGCCGATCGCTTTCTTT; CDR3: CASKAAAAGPIAFF
size: few; V: TRBV19; J: TRBJ2-7; D: TRBD1; DNA: TGTGCCAGTAGTATTGGGACAGGGGGACACGAGCAGTACTTC; CDR3: CASSIGTGGHEQYF
size: few; V: TRBV29-1; J: TRBJ2-2; D: .; DNA: TGCAGCGCCCTAGGGGGTGCGGACACCGGGGAGCTGTTTTTT; CDR3: CSALGGADTGELFF
size: few; V: TRBV30; J: TRBJ2-3; D: TRBD2; DNA: TGTGCCTGGAGTGTACCTCGGACCCGGGGAGGGACGCAGTATTTT; CDR3: CAWSVPRTRGGTQYF
size: .; V: TRBV12-3/TRBV12-4; J: TRBJ2-6; D: .; DNA: TGTGCCAGCAGCTCACGGACTGGGGCCAACGTCCTGACTTTC; CDR3: CASSSRTGANVLTF
size: many; V: TRBV7-2; J: TRBJ1-1; D: TRBD1; DNA: TGTGCCAGCAGCCCTTATACCGGGACAGATTCTGAAGCTTTCTTT; CDR3: CASSPYTGTDSEAFF
size: few; V: TRBV6-1; J: TRBJ2-7; D: TRBD2; DNA: TGTGCCAGCAGTCGGACTAGCGGGGGCTACGAGCAGTACTTC; CDR3: CASSRTSGGYEQYF
size: .; V: TRBV6-2/TRBV6-3; J: TRBJ2-1; D: TRBD2; DNA: TGTGCCAGCAGTTACGGCGGGGGGGCTAACAATGAGCAGTTCTTC; CDR3: CASSYGGGANNEQFF
size: .; V: TRBV5-1; J: TRBJ2-2; D: .; DNA: TGCGCCAGCAGCTTGGAGAGTTTTGGACACAGGGAGCTGTTTTTT; CDR3: CASSLESFGHRELFF
size: few; V: TRBV2; J: TRBJ1-1; D: .; DNA: TGTGCCAGCAAGAAAGGATTTGAAAACACTGAAGCTTTCTTT; CDR3: CASKKGFENTEAFF
size: .; V: TRBV4-2; J: TRBJ1-4; D: TRBD1; DNA: TGTGCCAGCAGCCCGACCGGGACAGGGACTGAAAAACTGTTTTTT; CDR3: CASSPTGTGTEKLFF
size: many; V: TRBV6-1; J: TRBJ1-5; D: .; DNA: TGTGCCAGCAGCGTGCAGGGGTGGAGGCAGCCCCAGCATTTT; CDR3: CASSVQGWRQPQHF
size: .; V: TRBV30; J: TRBJ2-7; D: TRBD2; DNA: TGTGCCTGGAGCCAAGCGGGAGAGTACGAGCAGTACTTC; CDR3: CAWSQAGEYEQYF
size: few; V: TRBV5-4; J: TRBJ1-1; D: .; DNA: TGTGCCAGCACCCTAGGAGTAACGAACACTGAAGCTTTCTTT; CDR3: CASTLGVTNTEAFF
size: few; V: TRBV27; J: TRBJ2-5; D: TRBD1; DNA: TGTGCCAGCAGTCCGTATGGGACAGGGGGGAAAGAGACCCAGTACTTC; CDR3: CASSPYGTGGKETQYF
size: few; V: TRBV9; J: TRBJ1-2; D: TRBD1; DNA: TGTGCCAGCAGCGCTCACAGGGGTCAACAGGCCTATGGCTACACCTTC; CDR3: CASSAHRGQQAYGYTF
size: few; V: TRBV15; J: TRBJ2-1; D: .; DNA: TGTGCCACCAGCAGTAATCGGGGCAATGAGCAGTTCTTC; CDR3: CATSSNRGNEQFF
size: many; V: TRBV7-9; J: TRBJ2-7; D: .; DNA: TGTGCCAGCAGCTTAGGGTCTCGGGAGCAGTACTTC; CDR3: CASSLGSREQYF
size: few; V: TRBV4-3; J: TRBJ2-3; D: .; DNA: TGCGCCAGCAGCCTCTCAGGACAGCCTAGCACAGATACGCAGTATTTT; CDR3: CASSLSGQPSTDTQYF
size: .; V: TRBV5-1; J: TRBJ1-1; D: .; DNA: TGCGCCAGCAGCATTTTACAGGGATACGAAGCTTTCTTT; CDR3: CASSILQGYEAFF
size: few; V: TRBV27; J: TRBJ2-5; D: .; DNA: TGTGCCAGCAGACCCGGGGGGGGACAGAGAGAGACCCAGTACTTC; CDR3: CASRPGGGQRETQYF
size: .; V: TRBV27; J: TRBJ2-3; D: .; DNA: TGTGCCAGCAGTCCCATTGCCCGGGCAGATACGCAGTATTTT; CDR3: CASSPIARADTQYF
size: .; V: TRBV7-9; J: TRBJ2-1; D: .; DNA: TGTGCCAGCAGCCTAGTTGCTAGTACCGCCAATGAGCAGTTCTTC; CDR3: CASSLVASTANEQFF
size: few; V: TRBV5-1; J: TRBJ2-1; D: .; DNA: TGCGCCAGCAGCTCCGAGGTATCTACCTCCTACAATGAGCAGTTCTTC; CDR3: CASSSEVSTSYNEQFF
size: few; V: TRBV7-8; J: TRBJ1-5; D: .; DNA: TGTGCCAGCAGCCCCCGTAAACAGGGCAAAGAGACCTGGGGGCCCCAGCATTTT; CDR3: CASSPRKQGKETWGPQHF
size: few; V: TRBV5-1; J: TRBJ1-5; D: .; DNA: TGCGCCAGCGACCGGACGGGGCTTGCGCCCCAGCATTTT; CDR3: CASDRTGLAPQHF
size: few; V: TRBV20-1; J: TRBJ1-1; D: .; DNA: TGCAGTGCTAGAGATATAGGCGGGAACACTGAAGCTTTCTTT; CDR3: CSARDIGGNTEAFF
size: few; V: TRBV7-6; J: TRBJ1-1; D: .; DNA: TGTGCCAGCAGCTTCCGGACGGATGGGACTGAAGCTTTCTTT; CDR3: CASSFRTDGTEAFF
size: .; V: TRBV4-2; J: TRBJ1-6; D: .; DNA: TGTGCCAGCAGCAGGGACAAAAGCTCCTATAATTCACCCCTCCACTTT; CDR3: CASSRDKSSYNSPLHF
size: few; V: TRBV15; J: TRBJ1-5; D: .; DNA: TGTGCCACCAGCTCATCTCTAAGGGGAAATAGCAATCAGCCCCAGCATTTT; CDR3: CATSSSLRGNSNQPQHF
size: .; V: TRBV4-3; J: TRBJ2-3; D: .; DNA: TGCGCCAGCAGCCGCTCACCTACCTCTAGCACAGATACGCAGTATTTT; CDR3: CASSRSPTSSTDTQYF
size: few; V: TRBV6-2/TRBV6-3; J: TRBJ1-5; D: .; DNA: TGTGCCAGCAGTTACATCTGGGGGGAATACCAGCCCCAGCATTTT; CDR3: CASSYIWGEYQPQHF
size: .; V: TRBV5-6; J: TRBJ2-5; D: .; DNA: TGTGCCAGCAGCTTGGGGTTCAGACAAGAGACCCTGTACTTC; CDR3: CASSLGFRQETLYF
size: .; V: TRBV5-6; J: TRBJ2-7; D: .; DNA: TGTGCCAGCAGCTTGACTGGCGATTCCTACGAGCAGTACTTC; CDR3: CASSLTGDSYEQYF
size: few; V: TRBV4-3; J: TRBJ1-5; D: .; DNA: TGCGCCAGCAGCCAAGACTATAGGGCGGAACAGCCCCAGCATTTT; CDR3: CASSQDYRAEQPQHF
size: .; V: TRBV20-1; J: TRBJ2-3; D: .; DNA: TGCAGTGGGGCGAGGGTGGCAGATACGCAGTATTTT; CDR3: CSGARVADTQYF
size: many; V: TRBV7-9; J: TRBJ2-5; D: .; DNA: TGTGCCAGCAGCCCGGAGACAGAGACCCAGTACTTC; CDR3: CASSPETETQYF
size: many; V: TRBV6-5; J: TRBJ2-3; D: TRBD2; DNA: TGTGCCAGCAGTTTCCTAGCGGGGGGCCCAGATACGCAGTATTTT; CDR3: CASSFLAGGPDTQYF
size: many; V: TRBV7-2; J: TRBJ1-2; D: .; DNA: TGTGCCAGCAGCGAACAGGGAGGGAACTATGGCTACACCTTC; CDR3: CASSEQGGNYGYTF
size: few; V: TRBV6-4; J: TRBJ2-2; D: .; DNA: TGTGCCAGCAGTGACTGGCCTCGCACCACCGGGGAGCTGTTTTTT; CDR3: CASSDWPRTTGELFF